One and the same sample provided the 25 T cell receptor beta chains below, sequenced in a study of T cells in localized non-small cell lung cancer (dated by TCRdb to 2018 to 2020). The method behind the library was the immunoSEQ multiplex PCR assay. Here the immuneACCESS table is served through TCRdb, limited to in-frame sequences with V and J called. Missing clones are a known gap in these copies; in checked studies unresolved V genes cover under half, and the rest lacks a known reason. The sample profile shows 130,000 or so clones; approximately 88% of them were found once. The top ten clonotypes cover approximately 1.5% of the sample. Here the sequenced sample was peripheral blood, taken before any cancer treatment. These receptors originate from a female donor at least 60 years old with stage I lung adenocarcinoma.

The chain recombines TRBV7-9 with TRBJ2-7; 10 bases are shared with TRBD2. With V trimmed by 3 bases and J by 5 bases, 10 bases remained unmatched. CDR1 and CDR2 from the germline V gene are SEHNR and FQNEAQ (reference sequence). CDR3 length: 16 amino acids. The CDR3 protein is CASSFPLLAGSHEQYF. In DNA form, the CDR3 reads TGTGCCAGCAGCTTCCCCCTACTAGCGGGATCTCACGAGCAGTACTTC.

This chain uses TRBV4-2 with TRBJ1-1; D might be TRBD1 (5 bases). V lost 1 base and J 6 bases, leaving 9 bases between the germline ends. CDR3 size: 13 residues. From germline, CDR1 is LGHNA and CDR2 YNFKEQ. The CDR3 here is CASSQVRGAEAFF. In DNA form, the CDR3 reads TGTGCCAGCAGCCAAGTACGAGGGGCTGAAGCTTTCTTT.

This clone was detected only a few times. The rearrangement uses TRBV7-9 and TRBJ1-5; D might be TRBD1 (5 bases). CDR3 length: 13 residues. CDR1 is SEHNR and CDR2 is FQNEAQ in the germline V gene (reference sequence). The V end lost 5 bases, the J end lost 6 bases, and 11 bases lay between the germline ends. The chain's CDR3 is CASSTQDFQPQHF. For the CDR3, the DNA is TGTGCCAGCAGCACACAGGATTTTCAGCCCCAGCATTTT. The full variable domain, with the rest looked up from reference TRBV7-9 and TRBJ1-5, is DTGVSQNPRHKITKRGQNVTFRCDPISEHNRLYWYRQTLGQGPEFLTYFQNEAQLEKSRLLSDRFSAERPKGSFSTLEIQRTEQGDSAMYLCASSTQDFQPQHFGDGTRLSIL.

The chain is built from TRBV27 and TRBJ2-1, with TRBD2 as a possible D gene (5 bases). Germline V gene data show CDR1 as MNHEY and CDR2 as SMNVEV (reference sequence). The CDR3 extends over 15 amino acids. Trimming pared 6 bases from V and 2 bases from J, leaving 14 bases between. CDR3 nucleotide sequence: TGTGCCAGCAGCCTAAGCGGACCAGCCTACAATGAGCAGTTCTTC. This translates into CASSLSGPAYNEQFF.

The CDR3 spells CSVGQGVFTGYTF. CDR3 nucleotide sequence: TGCAGCGTGGGACAGGGGGTATTTACAGGCTACACCTTC. The chain joins TRBV29-1 to TRBJ1-2; 11 bases align to TRBD1. The CDR3 length is 13 residues. Trimming removed 6 bases from V and 8 bases from J; junction bases left unmatched: 8. Germline loops: CDR1 SQVTM, CDR2 ANQGSEA.

The chain joins TRBV25-1 to TRBJ1-1; maybe TRBD1 (5 bases). This CDR3 contains 13 residues. Trimming took 7 bases from V and 9 from J, leaving 18 bases between them. CDR1 and CDR2 (germline): MGHDK, SYGVNS. The CDR3 region is CASIKTASTQAFF. In DNA form, the CDR3 reads TGTGCCAGCATTAAGACAGCCTCAACGCAAGCTTTCTTT.

This clone was seen more than once but under ten times. J is TRBJ1-1 and V is TRBV28; D remains unclear. Germline CDR1 is MDHEN and CDR2 is SYDVKM. The CDR3 is 13 residues long. Deletions cut 2 bases from V and 8 bases from J, with 12 bases between. Here the CDR3 reads CASSLPNPPEAFF. As DNA, the CDR3 is TGTGCCAGCAGTTTACCCAACCCGCCCGAAGCTTTCTTT. Variable domain in full (rest from reference TRBV28 and TRBJ1-1): DVKVTQSSRYLVKRTGEKVFLECVQDMDHENMFWYRQDPGLGLRLIYFSYDVKMKEKGDIPEGYSVSREKKERFSLILESASTNQTSMYLCASSLPNPPEAFFGQGTRLTVV.

This clone was picked up one time. V and J are TRBV28 and TRBJ2-1, with D tentatively TRBD2 (7 bases). CDR3 length: 12 amino acids. Germline CDR1 is MDHEN and CDR2 is SYDVKM. Trimming took off 6 bases at V and 15 bases at J, with 18 bases between the two ends. CDR3 residues: CASRAEGGVLFF. The CDR3 coding sequence is TGTGCCAGCAGAGCCGAGGGGGGGGTTCTGTTCTTC.

The V and J genes are TRBV7-9 and TRBJ2-7, with D uncertain. Trimming took 5 bases from V and 7 from J, leaving 12 bases between them. Germline CDR1 SEHNR, CDR2 FQNEAQ (reference sequence). This CDR3 region has 12 residues. The CDR3 nucleotides read TGTGCCAGCAGCGCAATGATGGGTGAGCAGTACTTC. Its protein product is CASSAMMGEQYF.

This clone was counted once. The chain carries TRBV6-1 and TRBJ1-2, with 10 bases identical to TRBD1. Germline V gene lookup returns CDR1 MNHNS and CDR2 SASEGT. V was pared by 2 bases and J by 8 bases, with 8 bases of the junction left unmatched. This CDR3 has 15 residues. Here the CDR3 reads CASSEPPGTGEGYTF. The CDR3 region has the DNA TGTGCCAGCAGTGAACCCCCCGGGACAGGGGAAGGCTACACCTTC.

V and J are TRBV18 and TRBJ2-5, with a possible D match to TRBD1 (6 bases). Germline V lookup: CDR1 KGHSH, CDR2 LQKENI. The V gene lost 4 bases and the J gene lost 3 bases, with 12 bases spanning the gap. The CDR3 contains 14 residues. The CDR3 DNA is TGTGCCAGCTCACTGATTCCAGGGGAAGAGACCCAGTACTTC. Protein: CASSLIPGEETQYF.

The genes are TRBV28 and TRBJ1-5; TRBD1 agrees at 8 bases. The V segment lost 2 bases and the J segment 4 bases; nucleotides outside the gene matches: 7. The CDR3 totals 16 residues. Germline-derived CDR1 and CDR2 are MDHEN and SYDVKM. The CDR3 DNA is TGTGCCAGCAGTTTAATCATCAGGACAGGGAATCAGCCCCAGCATTTT. This translates into CASSLIIRTGNQPQHF.

J is TRBJ2-5 and V is TRBV30, with 7 nucleotides matching TRBD2. Germline loops: CDR1 GTSNPN, CDR2 SVGIG (reference sequence). This CDR3 region has 15 residues. Trimming took 1 base from V and 4 from J; bases not matched to a gene: 9. The CDR3 DNA is TGTGCCTGGAGTGATGAGACTAGCCGAGGAGAGACCCAGTACTTC. Its translation is CAWSDETSRGETQYF.

This chain links TRBV6-6 with TRBJ1-2; maybe TRBD1 (5 bases). Germline V gene lookup returns CDR1 MNHNY and CDR2 SVGAGI (reference sequence). The CDR3 is made up of 13 amino acids. V gave up 2 bases and J gave up 5 bases, with 9 bases separating them. The CDR3 sequence: CASSYRQLYGYTF. CDR3 bases: TGTGCCAGCAGTTACCGACAGTTATATGGCTACACCTTC.

There are a few counts of this clone. The chain uses TRBV15 and TRBJ1-5; 10 positions match TRBD1. Germline CDR1 LNHNV, CDR2 YYDKDF (reference sequence). J lost 2 bases, V lost 3 bases, and 7 bases had no gene match. The length of the CDR3 is 17 residues. DNA for the CDR3: TGTGCCACCAGCAGGGCCGGACAGGGGGGGCGCAATCAGCCCCAGCATTTT. The encoded protein is CATSRAGQGGRNQPQHF.

The chain combines TRBV5-5 with TRBJ2-7; unclear D gene. CDR3 size: 12 residues. In germline, CDR1 is SGHKS, CDR2 YYEKEE (reference sequence). V lost 1 base and J lost 5, with 7 bases in between. CDR3: CASSLLRDEQYF. In DNA form, the CDR3 reads TGTGCCAGCAGCTTGTTACGGGACGAGCAGTACTTC.

The count of this clone is one. This chain uses TRBV10-2 with TRBJ2-1; the D call may be TRBD1 or TRBD2 (5 bases each). This CDR3 is built from 15 residues. CDR1 WSHSY and CDR2 SAAADI come from the germline V gene. The V end lost 8 bases, the J end lost 2 bases, and 16 bases lay between the germline ends. In DNA, the CDR3 is TGCGCCAGCCGAACCGGGGCGGACCCCTACAATGAGCAGTTCTTC. Encoded protein: CASRTGADPYNEQFF.

This chain links TRBV7-3 with TRBJ2-1; 10 nucleotides align to TRBD1. The CDR3 has 17 amino acids. Trimming at V came to 5 bases and at J to 6 bases, leaving 13 bases not matched to a gene. CDR1 and CDR2 (germline): SGHTA, FQGTGA. CDR3 bases: TGTGCCAGCAGCCTTACGGCTCGGACAGGGGGACCCAATGAGCAGTTCTTC. It yields the protein CASSLTARTGGPNEQFF.

The chain joins TRBV10-3 to TRBJ2-7; 12 bases line up with TRBD2. This CDR3 comprises 15 residues. Germline V CDR1 and CDR2: ENHRY, SYGVKD. V trimming: 6 bases; J trimming: 2 bases; junction bases outside the gene matches: 5. CDR3 nucleotide sequence: TGTGCCATCAGCTCACTAGCGGGAGGCCCCTACGAGCAGTACTTC. It translates to CAISSLAGGPYEQYF.

Here the CDR3 DNA reads TGTGCCAGCAGTGAAATGACTAGTCGCACAGATACGCAGTATTTT. Protein: CASSEMTSRTDTQYF. This rearrangement joins TRBV6-1 to TRBJ2-3, with D possibly TRBD2 on 6 matching bases. Trimming took 2 bases from V and 1 from J, leaving 10 bases between them. The germline V gene has CDR1 MNHNS and CDR2 SASEGT. There are 15 residues in the CDR3.

The chain uses TRBV30 and TRBJ1-5, with TRBD1 as a possible D gene (5 bases). Trimming left V 8 bases short and J 8 bases short, with 19 bases between. The germline V gene has CDR1 GTSNPN and CDR2 SVGIG (reference sequence). This CDR3 is built from 13 residues. This CDR3 is CAGSAQIGEPQHF. The CDR3 DNA reads TGTGCCGGCTCGGCACAGATAGGGGAGCCCCAGCATTTT.

This chain uses TRBV5-1 with TRBJ2-5; D gene unclear. Trimming pared 0 bases from V and 4 bases from J, leaving 7 bases between. This CDR3 has 13 amino acids. The V gene's germline CDR1 is SGHRS and CDR2 YFSETQ. CDR3 amino acids: CASSLGWGETQYF. CDR3 in DNA: TGCGCCAGCAGCTTGGGGTGGGGAGAGACCCAGTACTTC.

This sequence joins TRBV4-2 and TRBJ2-3; D unresolved. This CDR3 is 15 amino acids long. V was pared by 0 bases and J by 0 bases, with 7 bases between. Germline V gene sequence: CDR1 LGHNA, CDR2 YNFKEQ. In DNA form, the CDR3 reads TGTGCCAGCAGCCAAGAAAACTGGAGCACAGATACGCAGTATTTT. Translation gives CASSQENWSTDTQYF.

The V and J genes are TRBV30 and TRBJ1-5, with a possible D match to TRBD1 (6 bases). This CDR3 is 12 amino acids long. Looked up from germline, CDR1 is GTSNPN and CDR2 is SVGIG (reference sequence). V was clipped by 8 bases and J by 4 bases, with 12 bases between them. The DNA for the CDR3 is TGTGCCCCGCCAGGACAGAATCAGCCCCAGCATTTT. Protein: CAPPGQNQPQHF.

This chain joins TRBV30 and TRBJ2-1, with 7 bases matching TRBD2. V lost 4 bases, J lost 0 bases, and 6 bases stayed unmatched. The CDR3 spans 15 residues. Germline assignment: CDR1 GTSNPN and CDR2 SVGIG (reference sequence). The CDR3 protein is CAWTLGGSSYNEQFF. As DNA, the CDR3 is TGTGCCTGGACTCTGGGGGGGAGCTCCTACAATGAGCAGTTCTTC.